This T cell receptor (beta chain) is from a study of T cell responses to AZD1222 COVID-19 vaccine. Clones were read by immunoSEQ multiplex PCR, and TCRdb kept only the in-frame ones, dropping some. The sample lists 120,000 or so clones; 80% to 90% were seen once. The trim removed 1 base at V and 6 bases at J, leaving 6 bases unmatched. The CDR3 is 15 amino acids. The germline CDR1 and CDR2 sequences are LGHNA and YSLEER. Sequenced material: peripheral blood, taken on day 0 of AZD1222 vaccination. The genes are TRBV4-3 and TRBJ1-5, with TRBD1 matching 7 bases. The clonotype was recovered from an adult in good health. CDR3 sequence (DNA): TGCGCCAGCAGCCAAGTTAGGGGGCGCAGTCAGCCCCAGCATTTT. Protein sequence: CASSQVRGRSQPQHF.